Below are 27 T cell receptor beta chains sequenced from a single sample in a study of regulatory T cells in long-lasting Graves disease. To make TCR beta libraries, researchers used iRepertoire HTBI primers and Arm-PCR of CDR3 regions. TCRdb re-derived calls from the multiplex PCR reads in MiXCR, one entry per CDR3 protein. The sample consists of roughly 400,000 distinct CDR3 sequences, roughly 21% of them appearing once. Time point in this sample: persistent/refractory GD, antithyroid drugs over 5 years with positive TRAb. Extracted RNA from PBMCs served as the source of the TCR library. Sequences were derived from peripheral blood mononuclear cells (PBMCs), sampled when the disease was refractory, from a patient treated with antithyroid drugs. The source of these receptors is a female donor with Graves disease.

This clonotype was observed a single time. V and J are TRBV6-1 and TRBJ2-1; 8 positions agree with TRBD2. The CDR3 consists of 15 residues. The trim removed 4 bases at V and 8 bases at J, leaving 10 bases unmatched. Germline CDR1 is MNHNS and CDR2 is SASEGT. The CDR3 nucleotides are TGTGCCAGCAGTGCCCAGCGGGAGTTCACGGATGAGCAGTTCTTC. The encoded protein is CASSAQREFTDEQFF.

The chain couples TRBV7-3 to TRBJ2-5; 11 bases agree with TRBD2. This CDR3 spans 15 amino acids. The germline CDR1 and CDR2 sequences are SGHTA and FQGTGA. V shed 6 bases, J shed 5 bases, and the junction held 8 bases outside the gene matches. CDR3 protein: CASRAGTSGRETQYF. DNA of the CDR3: TGTGCCAGCAGGGCCGGGACTAGCGGTCGGGAGACCCAGTACTTC.

This clonotype was picked up many times. The junction departs from germline at one end; a sequencing error may be responsible. This chain joins TRBV28 and TRBJ1-4; 9 bases map to TRBD1. CDR3 length: 13 residues. CDR1 MDHEN and CDR2 SYDVKM come from the germline V gene. The CDR3 nucleotides are TGTGCCAGCAGTTTTTTGGGACAGGGAAACCCGGTTTTT. Translated: CASSFLGQGNPVF.

In its sample, this clonotype was seen many times. The rearrangement joins TRBV6-1 to TRBJ2-7; 7 bases fit TRBD2. Germline V gene lookup returns CDR1 MNHNS and CDR2 SASEGT. V was clipped by 4 bases and J by 3 bases; unmatched bases: 6. The CDR3 runs to 14 residues. The CDR3 DNA reads as TGTGCCAGCAGTGGAAGCGGGATGGTCTACGAGCAGTACTTC. Its protein product is CASSGSGMVYEQYF.

This clonotype was counted a few times. The chain combines TRBV20-1 with TRBJ2-7, with 10 bases lining up with TRBD1. J gave up 3 bases and V 0 bases, and 5 bases lay outside the gene matches. This CDR3 is built from 15 residues. Germline lookup yields CDR1 DFQATT and CDR2 SNEGSKA (reference sequence). The CDR3 protein is CSARDPGQGIYEQYF. The CDR3 DNA is TGCAGTGCTAGAGACCCGGGACAGGGGATCTACGAGCAGTACTTC.

This clonotype was observed a few times. The chain uses TRBV11-2 and TRBJ2-3; D unresolved. V was clipped by 3 bases and J by 2 bases, with 12 bases between them. CDR1 is SGHAT, CDR2 FQNNGV, per germline. The length of the CDR3 is 15 residues. CDR3 sequence: CASSLNLQDTDTQYF. CDR3 DNA sequence: TGTGCCAGCAGCTTGAACCTTCAGGACACAGATACGCAGTATTTT.

This clonotype was observed a few times. The chain joins TRBV6-1 to TRBJ2-2; D is perhaps TRBD1 (5 bases). The germline V and J ends were trimmed by 7 bases and 8 bases, with 17 bases remaining between them. Germline V gene data show CDR1 as MNHNS and CDR2 as SASEGT. The CDR3 is 14 amino acids. For the CDR3, the DNA is TGTGCCAGCACCTCGATAGGGGAATCTGGGGAGCTGTTTTTT. It encodes CASTSIGESGELFF.

V is TRBV29-1 and J is TRBJ1-2; tentatively, D is TRBD1 (6 bases). Germline V CDR1 and CDR2: SQVTM, ANQGSEA. V was trimmed by 6 bases and J by 7 bases, leaving 15 bases between them. The length of the CDR3 is 12 residues. The CDR3 DNA sequence: TGCAGCGTCGATCAGGGGATTACTGGCTACACCTTC. Its protein is CSVDQGITGYTF.

Many counts were recorded for this clonotype. This chain joins TRBV2 and TRBJ2-5, with 12 bases aligning to TRBD2. The CDR3 is 16 amino acids. Per germline, CDR1 SNHLY and CDR2 FYNNEI. Trimming at V came to 6 bases and at J to 4 bases, leaving 9 bases not matched to a gene. The CDR3: CASRQRTSGNGETQYF. For the CDR3, the DNA is TGTGCCAGCAGACAAAGGACTAGCGGGAACGGAGAGACCCAGTACTTC. The full variable domain, with the rest looked up from reference TRBV2 and TRBJ2-5, is EPEVTQTPSHQVTQMGQEVILRCVPISNHLYFYWYRQILGQKVEFLVSFYNNEISEKSEIFDDQFSVERPDGSNFTLKIRSTKLEDSAMYFCASRQRTSGNGETQYFGPGTRLLVL.

V usage is TRBV5-1 and J usage is TRBJ2-6; 8 nucleotides match TRBD1. The CDR3 is made up of 18 amino acids. V lost 4 bases and J lost 0; bases outside the gene matches: 9. Germline CDR1 and CDR2: SGHRS and YFSETQ. CDR3 nucleotide sequence: TGCGCCAGCAGCCTATCCGGGACAGGCAGCTCTGGGGCCAACGTCCTGACTTTC. As protein: CASSLSGTGSSGANVLTF.

This clonotype was picked up many times. The chain has TRBV12-3 or TRBV12-4 and TRBJ2-7, with a weak D call TRBD2 (6 bases). V lost 5 bases and J lost 3, with 17 bases in between. CDR3 length: 15 residues. The CDR3 loop reads CASSAGTQPLYEQYF. In nucleotides, the CDR3 is TGTGCCAGCAGTGCCGGGACTCAACCCCTCTACGAGCAGTACTTC.

The gene calls are TRBV2 and TRBJ2-3; D remains ambiguous. V lost 4 bases to trimming and J lost 5 bases, with 4 bases between them. From germline, CDR1 is SNHLY and CDR2 FYNNEI. This CDR3 spans 11 amino acids. The CDR3 loop reads CASSGGDTQYF. The CDR3 DNA sequence: TGTGCCAGCAGTGGGGGAGATACGCAGTATTTT.

At least ten counts were recorded for this clonotype. The chain combines TRBV28 with TRBJ1-1; a possible D gene is TRBD1 (5 bases). CDR1 and CDR2 from the germline V gene are MDHEN and SYDVKM. Trimming removed 6 bases at V and 6 bases at J, with 23 bases between. The CDR3 sequence is 16 residues long. The CDR3 nucleotides read TGTGCCAGCAGCAACGTAAGACAGACAGTTCGCGCTGAAGCTTTCTTT. It yields the protein CASSNVRQTVRAEAFF.

The chain links TRBV12-3 or TRBV12-4 to TRBJ2-1; 11 positions agree with TRBD2. After removal of 4 bases from V and 5 bases from J, the junction contained 4 bases not matched to a gene. CDR3 length equals 15 residues. The CDR3 protein is CASSSTSGDNNEQFF. CDR3 sequence (DNA): TGTGCCAGCAGTTCGACTAGCGGGGACAACAATGAGCAGTTCTTC.

With regard to this clonotype: Given a much more abundant clone one base away, this may be a read error. V usage is TRBV6-1 and J usage is TRBJ2-5; TRBD1 aligns across 7 bases. The germline V gene has CDR1 MNHNS and CDR2 SASEGT. This CDR3 comprises 13 residues. This CDR3 reads CASNRGDQETQHF. DNA of the CDR3: TGTGCCAGCAACAGGGGAGACCAAGAGACCCAGCACTTC.

In its sample, this clonotype was seen a few times. The chain combines TRBV19 with TRBJ2-2; D is ambiguous. From germline, CDR1 is LNHDA and CDR2 SQIVND (reference sequence). This CDR3 has 15 residues. Trimming left V 3 bases short and J 3 bases short, with 11 bases between. The CDR3 protein is CASSIGTGYTGELFF. CDR3 DNA sequence: TGTGCCAGTAGTATTGGTACGGGCTACACCGGGGAGCTGTTTTTT.

This clonotype has ten or more counts. Written as DNA, the CDR3 is TGTGCCAGCAGTTCCCGGACTAGCGGATACTACGAGCAGTACTTC. As protein: CASSSRTSGYYEQYF. The V gene is TRBV28, the J gene TRBJ2-7; 10 nucleotides agree with TRBD2. The CDR3 has 15 amino acids. Losses at the gene ends were 4 bases for V and 3 bases for J; bases not matched to a gene: 6. Germline assignment: CDR1 MDHEN and CDR2 SYDVKM.

Note on this clonotype: This may be a read error: a much more frequent sequence differs by one nucleotide. The chain combines TRBV7-9 with TRBJ2-7, with a possible D match to TRBD2 (7 bases). The V and J ends lost 5 bases and 4 bases respectively, with 18 bases between them. The CDR3 loop spans 15 amino acids. Germline V CDR1 and CDR2: SEHNR, FQNEAQ (reference sequence). CDR3 residues: CASSLGRGGPYEQYF. DNA for the CDR3: TGTGCCAGCAGCCTCGGCAGGGGAGGGCCATACGAGCAGTACTTC.

The chain employs TRBV7-9 and TRBJ1-1; TRBD1 matches at 9 bases. Trimming removed 5 bases from V and 7 bases from J; junction bases left unmatched: 8. This CDR3 spans 14 amino acids. Germline V gene data show CDR1 as SEHNR and CDR2 as FQNEAQ (reference sequence). CDR3 sequence reads: CASSPGQGEDEAFF. The CDR3 DNA reads TGTGCCAGCAGCCCGGGACAGGGAGAGGATGAAGCTTTCTTT. Full variable domain (remainder filled in from reference TRBV7-9 and TRBJ1-1): DTGVSQNPRHKITKRGQNVTFRCDPISEHNRLYWYRQTLGQGPEFLTYFQNEAQLEKSRLLSDRFSAERPKGSFSTLEIQRTEQGDSAMYLCASSPGQGEDEAFFGQGTRLTVV.

This clonotype was seen more than once but under ten times. The DNA for the CDR3 is TGTGCCAGCAGCTTACACTTCGTCGAGCAGTACTTC. Amino acid sequence: CASSLHFVEQYF. This chain joins TRBV11-2 and TRBJ2-7; D gene uncertain. The CDR3 runs to 12 residues. V was trimmed by 2 bases and J by 6 bases, leaving 8 bases between them. Germline V gene lookup returns CDR1 SGHAT and CDR2 FQNNGV. The full variable domain, with the rest looked up from reference TRBV11-2 and TRBJ2-7, is EAGVAQSPRYKIIEKRQSVAFWCNPISGHATLYWYQQILGQGPKLLIQFQNNGVVDDSQLPKDRFSAERLKGVDSTLKIQPAKLEDSAVYLCASSLHFVEQYFGPGTRLTVT.

This clonotype was recorded many times. V gene TRBV27 combines with J gene TRBJ1-1; D remains ambiguous. Germline CDR1 reads MNHEY; CDR2 reads SMNVEV (reference sequence). The V end was cut by 3 bases, the J end by 2 bases, with 13 bases between. CDR3 length equals 15 residues. The chain's CDR3 is CASSFLGFANTEAFF. The CDR3 DNA is TGTGCCAGCAGTTTTTTGGGGTTCGCTAACACTGAAGCTTTCTTT.

In its sample, this clonotype was seen many times. One end of the junction does not line up with germline, which may come from a read error. The chain combines TRBV7-7 with TRBJ2-5; D is perhaps TRBD1 or TRBD2 (6 bases each). This CDR3 has 14 residues. Per germline, CDR1 SSHAT and CDR2 FNYEAQ (reference sequence). In DNA form, the CDR3 reads TGTGCTAGCAGCCCGGGGGCAGGACAAGAGACCCAGTACTTC. Its translation is CASSPGAGQETQYF.

This clonotype has at least ten counts. The rearrangement links TRBV3-1 to TRBJ2-5, with 13 bases lining up with TRBD2. J was trimmed by 6 bases and V by 1 base; bases with no gene match: 2. The CDR3 extends over 15 amino acids. Germline V gives CDR1 LGHDT, CDR2 YNNKEL (reference sequence). CDR3 loop: CASSQGTSGSKTQYF. CDR3 DNA: TGTGCCAGCAGCCAAGGGACTAGCGGGAGTAAGACCCAGTACTTC.

This clonotype was detected once. A much larger clonotype is one base distant, so this may be a read error. The V call is TRBV28, the J call TRBJ2-7; 10 nucleotides match TRBD2. CDR1 is MDHEN, CDR2 SYDVKM, per germline. J gave up 1 base and V 9 bases, and 6 bases lay outside the gene matches. This CDR3 contains 14 residues. CDR3 loop: CASKRAGGSYEQYF. CDR3 DNA sequence: TGTGCCAGTAAACGAGCGGGAGGGTCCTACGAGCAGTACTTC.

This clonotype was counted ten times or more. The genes are TRBV7-9 and TRBJ1-2; a weak D match, TRBD1 (5 bases). Trimming took off 1 base at V and 2 bases at J, with 14 bases between the two ends. The CDR3 is 16 amino acids. In germline, CDR1 is SEHNR, CDR2 FQNEAQ (reference sequence). Here the CDR3 DNA reads TGTGCCAGCAGCTTAGGGTCGGGGGATGGCAACTATGGCTACACCTTC. It specifies CASSLGSGDGNYGYTF.

Many counts were recorded for this clonotype. The rearrangement uses TRBV28 and TRBJ2-7, with 13 bases fitting TRBD2. CDR3 length: 15 residues. V lost 5 bases and J lost 6; bases outside the gene matches: 7. Germline CDR1 MDHEN, CDR2 SYDVKM. CDR3 region: CASSDRTSGSVEQYF. DNA for the CDR3: TGTGCCAGCAGTGACCGGACTAGCGGGAGTGTCGAGCAGTACTTC.

The chain has TRBV6-2 or TRBV6-3 and TRBJ2-3, with TRBD2 matching over 7 bases. The CDR3 spans 16 residues. Trimming at V came to 6 bases and at J to 0 bases, leaving 9 bases not matched to a gene. The germline CDR1 and CDR2 sequences are MNHEY and SVGEGT. The CDR3 DNA reads TGTGCCAGCAGAACACTAGCGACACGGAGCACAGATACGCAGTATTTT. Translation: CASRTLATRSTDTQYF.